Each of the 31 T cell receptor beta chains below was sequenced from the same sample in a study of blood T cell repertoires in COVID-19. The data were produced by immunoSEQ multiplex PCR, yet TCRdb's version contains in-frame clones alone and is incomplete. The profile covers around 250,000 clones, with around 89% appearing a single time and approximately 2.1% taken by the ten largest. Sample: peripheral blood. The receptors derive from a woman aged 55 to 70 with COVID-19, enrolled during active disease.

This clone was recorded only once. The chain employs TRBV11-3 and TRBJ2-1, with D perhaps matching TRBD2 (7 bases). The length of the CDR3 is 16 residues. Germline CDR1 SGHNT, CDR2 YENEEA. Trimming stripped 1 base from V and 3 bases from J, with 13 bases between. CDR3 in DNA: TGTGCCAGCAGCTTAGGTTCCGGGGGGCGCTACAATGAGCAGTTCTTC. Translating gives CASSLGSGGRYNEQFF.

V and J are TRBV19 and TRBJ1-2; 10 bases agree with TRBD1. V lost 5 bases and J lost 0; bases outside the gene matches: 6. The CDR3 totals 16 residues. Germline V lookup: CDR1 LNHDA, CDR2 SQIVND (reference sequence). The CDR3 reads CASSLVGTGANYGYTF. The CDR3 DNA sequence: TGTGCCAGTAGTCTGGTCGGGACAGGGGCTAACTATGGCTACACCTTC.

The chain carries TRBV19 and TRBJ1-2, with 8 nucleotides matching TRBD1. J lost 4 bases, V lost 1 base, and 5 bases had no gene match. Per the germline V gene, CDR1 is LNHDA and CDR2 is SQIVND (reference sequence). This CDR3 is built from 15 residues. DNA for the CDR3: TGTGCCAGTAGTATAGCCCAGGGGGCGCGCTATGGCTACACCTTC. It encodes CASSIAQGARYGYTF.

This clone showed up just once. This sequence joins TRBV29-1 and TRBJ2-3; possibly TRBD1 for D (5 bases). The V gene's germline CDR1 is SQVTM and CDR2 ANQGSEA. The V gene lost 6 bases and the J gene lost 4 bases, with 11 bases spanning the gap. CDR3 length equals 12 residues. CDR3 in DNA: TGCAGCGTGACAGCTACGGCAGATACGCAGTATTTT. It yields the protein CSVTATADTQYF.

The gene calls are TRBV3-1 (or the pseudogene TRBV3-2) and TRBJ2-1; the D gene is possibly TRBD1 (6 bases). This CDR3 contains 21 residues. Germline lookup yields CDR1 LGHDT and CDR2 YNNKEL (reference sequence). V gave up 0 bases and J gave up 1 base, with 25 bases separating them. The DNA of the CDR3 is TGTGCCAGCAGCCAAGAAACGATCGAGTATGACAGGATGATTTCCTACAATGAGCAGTTCTTC. Translating it yields CASSQETIEYDRMISYNEQFF.

The chain links TRBV7-2 to TRBJ1-1; possibly TRBD1 for D (5 bases). In germline, CDR1 is SGHTA, CDR2 FQGNSA. This CDR3 is 15 amino acids long. V lost 1 base to trimming and J lost 4 bases, with 13 bases between them. CDR3 bases: TGTGCCAGCAGCTTAGAGGGGCGAGTAGGCACTGAAGCTTTCTTT. Its translation: CASSLEGRVGTEAFF.

V is TRBV5-1 and J is TRBJ1-1; 9 bases agree with TRBD1. V dropped 4 bases and J dropped 4; count of bases not matched to a gene: 14. This CDR3 is 17 amino acids long. Germline V CDR1 and CDR2: SGHRS, YFSETQ. The DNA of the CDR3 is TGCGCCAGCAGCCTAGGGACAGGGAGAGGGTGGGGCACTGAAGCTTTCTTT. Residues: CASSLGTGRGWGTEAFF.

The chain carries TRBV6-5 and TRBJ2-7; D unclear. The CDR3 is made up of 16 amino acids. The V gene lost 2 bases and the J gene lost 6 bases, with 20 bases spanning the gap. Germline CDR1 reads MNHEY; CDR2 reads SVGAGI. The CDR3 region is CASSYTPWASEGEQYF. DNA for the CDR3: TGTGCCAGCAGTTACACCCCCTGGGCCTCTGAAGGCGAGCAGTACTTC.

The chain joins TRBV3-1 (or the pseudogene TRBV3-2) to TRBJ2-3; 8 nucleotides align to TRBD2. The trim removed 2 bases at V and 3 bases at J, leaving 13 bases unmatched. CDR1 is LGHDT and CDR2 is YNNKEL in the germline V gene (reference sequence). CDR3 length: 18 amino acids. The CDR3, as DNA: TGTGCCAGCAGCCAAAACGCGTTCGCGGGGGGCAATACAGATACGCAGTATTTT. It translates to CASSQNAFAGGNTDTQYF.

This sequence joins TRBV21-1 and TRBJ1-4. TRBV21-1 is a documented pseudogene. This CDR3 region has 14 residues. Written as DNA, the CDR3 is TGTGCCAGCCGCCGGGGAGGGGTGGAGGAAAAACTGTTTTTT. Amino acid sequence: CASRRGGVEEKLFF.

The chain has TRBV11-2 and TRBJ2-7; weak D call: TRBD2 (6 bases). V shed 5 bases and J shed 4 bases, with 18 bases lying between them. CDR1 and CDR2 (germline): SGHAT, FQNNGV. The length of the CDR3 is 15 residues. The CDR3, as DNA: TGTGCCAGCAGCCACGACCCGGTCGGGGGATACGAGCAGTACTTC. Its protein product is CASSHDPVGGYEQYF. Full variable domain (remainder filled in from reference TRBV11-2 and TRBJ2-7): EAGVAQSPRYKIIEKRQSVAFWCNPISGHATLYWYQQILGQGPKLLIQFQNNGVVDDSQLPKDRFSAERLKGVDSTLKIQPAKLEDSAVYLCASSHDPVGGYEQYFGPGTRLTVT.

The V gene is TRBV19, the J gene TRBJ2-5; 8 bases match TRBD1. V lost 3 bases to trimming and J lost 4 bases; unmatched junction nucleotides: 13. CDR3 length: 17 residues. Germline V gives CDR1 LNHDA, CDR2 SQIVND (reference sequence). CDR3 protein: CASSIRVVTGVSETQYF. CDR3 nucleotides: TGTGCCAGTAGTATTAGGGTTGTGACAGGGGTGTCAGAGACCCAGTACTTC. Full variable domain (missing parts from reference TRBV19 and TRBJ2-5): DGGITQSPKYLFRKEGQNVTLSCEQNLNHDAMYWYRQDPGQGLRLIYYSQIVNDFQKGDIAEGYSVSREKKESFPLTVTSAQKNPTAFYLCASSIRVVTGVSETQYFGPGTRLLVL.

V and J are TRBV7-3 and TRBJ1-1, with D unresolved. Trimming cost V 4 bases and J 3 bases, with 9 bases left between them. The germline V gene encodes CDR1 SGHTA and CDR2 FQGTGA. This CDR3 has 13 amino acids. The CDR3 loop is CASSWPQDTEAFF. CDR3 DNA sequence: TGTGCCAGCAGCTGGCCCCAAGACACTGAAGCTTTCTTT.

The chain combines TRBV5-4 with TRBJ1-1, with D tentatively TRBD1 (5 bases). V lost 9 bases, J lost 7 bases, and 19 bases lay in between. Germline CDR1 SGHNT, CDR2 YYREEE (reference sequence). This CDR3 comprises 13 residues. This CDR3 is CAIADTGGREAFF. CDR3 in DNA: TGTGCCATAGCGGACACCGGGGGACGTGAAGCTTTCTTT.

The V gene is TRBV11-2, the J gene TRBJ1-2, with 8 nucleotides matching TRBD1. Trimming removed 5 bases from V and 7 bases from J; junction bases left unmatched: 15. Germline CDR1 reads SGHAT; CDR2 reads FQNNGV. This CDR3 spans 16 amino acids. The chain's CDR3 is CASSPTRTGLLGGYTF. CDR3 in DNA: TGTGCCAGCAGCCCGACCAGGACAGGGTTATTGGGTGGCTACACCTTC.

The CDR3 here is CASSQEGLGSYNEQFF. For the CDR3, the DNA is TGCGCCAGCAGCCAAGAAGGACTGGGCTCCTACAATGAGCAGTTCTTC. This chain connects TRBV4-3 to TRBJ2-1, with D tentatively TRBD2 (5 bases). Trimming shortened V by 0 bases and J by 0 bases, and 9 bases separated the two germline ends. CDR3 size: 16 residues. The germline CDR1 and CDR2 sequences are LGHNA and YSLEER.

The chain employs TRBV4-1 and TRBJ1-3; weak D call: TRBD1 (5 bases). The CDR3 runs to 15 residues. Per the germline V gene, CDR1 is MGHRA and CDR2 is YSYEKL. The ends were cut back, 2 bases at V and 4 bases at J, with 12 bases in the middle. CDR3 sequence (DNA): TGCGCCAGCAGCCAACCCCAGGGAGGGGGAAACACCATATATTTT. This codes for CASSQPQGGGNTIYF.

The V and J genes are TRBV7-2 and TRBJ1-3, with TRBD1 matching over 9 bases. V lost 4 bases and J lost 0; bases outside the gene matches: 7. The CDR3 runs 17 residues. Germline V gene data show CDR1 as SGHTA and CDR2 as FQGNSA. CDR3 residues: CASSWGQGFFSGNTIYF. CDR3 nucleotides: TGTGCCAGCAGCTGGGGACAGGGTTTCTTCTCTGGAAACACCATATATTTT.

V gene TRBV13 combines with J gene TRBJ1-1; no definite D call. The V end was cut by 3 bases, the J end by 5 bases, with 16 bases between. Germline V lookup: CDR1 PRHDT, CDR2 FYEKMQ (reference sequence). The CDR3 contains 15 residues. The DNA of the CDR3 is TGTGCCAGCAGCTTTCAGCGGATGAAAGGGACTGAAGCTTTCTTT. Its protein product is CASSFQRMKGTEAFF. Using reference TRBV13 and TRBJ1-1 for the parts outside the CDR3, the full variable domain is AAGVIQSPRHLIKEKRETATLKCYPIPRHDTVYWYQQGPGQDPQFLISFYEKMQSDKGSIPDRFSAQQFSDYHSELNMSSLELGDSALYFCASSFQRMKGTEAFFGQGTRLTVV.

The chain couples TRBV4-1 to TRBJ1-2, with D maybe TRBD1 (5 bases). Trimming took off 4 bases at V and 0 bases at J, with 12 bases between the two ends. The CDR3 loop spans 15 amino acids. The V gene's germline CDR1 is MGHRA and CDR2 YSYEKL. This chain's CDR3 is CASSPQGVANYGYTF. For the CDR3, the DNA is TGCGCCAGCAGCCCTCAAGGGGTAGCTAACTATGGCTACACCTTC.

The J gene is TRBJ1-2, the V gene TRBV15; TRBD1 is a possible D gene (6 bases). The CDR3 contains 15 residues. Germline assignment: CDR1 LNHNV and CDR2 YYDKDF (reference sequence). Trimming took 6 bases from V and 0 from J, leaving 14 bases between them. CDR3 nucleotides: TGTGCCACCAGGAGTAGAGACAGGCCTAACTATGGCTACACCTTC. It codes for CATRSRDRPNYGYTF. Full variable domain (outside the CDR3, taken from reference TRBV15 and TRBJ1-2): DAMVIQNPRYQVTQFGKPVTLSCSQTLNHNVMYWYQQKSSQAPKLLFHYYDKDFNNEADTPDNFQSRRPNTSFCFLDIRSPGLGDTAMYLCATRSRDRPNYGYTFGSGTRLTVV.

V is TRBV5-8 and J is TRBJ1-3; possibly TRBD1 for D (6 bases). V was clipped by 4 bases and J by 4 bases, with 15 bases between them. Germline lookup yields CDR1 SGHTS and CDR2 YDEGEE. The CDR3 covers 15 residues. The CDR3 loop is CASSPTTGSGNTIYF. CDR3 bases: TGTGCCAGCAGCCCTACGACAGGCTCAGGAAACACCATATATTTT.

The chain's CDR3 is CASSPAREPFYEQYF. The CDR3 DNA follows: TGTGCCAGCAGCCCCGCCCGGGAGCCATTCTACGAGCAGTACTTC. The chain is built from TRBV9 and TRBJ2-7; D is possibly TRBD2 (6 bases). CDR1 is SGDLS and CDR2 is YYNGEE in the germline V gene. Trimming cost V 4 bases and J 3 bases, with 17 bases left between them. This CDR3 has 15 amino acids.

The V and J genes are TRBV7-2 and TRBJ1-1; D gene uncertain. The CDR3 totals 13 residues. From germline, CDR1 is SGHTA and CDR2 FQGNSA. V was shortened by 3 bases and J by 2 bases, with 7 bases between the two germline ends. CDR3 coding DNA: TGTGCCAGCAGCTTTCGGTCAAACACTGAAGCTTTCTTT. Protein product: CASSFRSNTEAFF. Based on the CDR3 plus reference TRBV7-2 and TRBJ1-1, the full variable domain is GAGVSQSPSNKVTEKGKDVELRCDPISGHTALYWYRQSLGQGLEFLIYFQGNSAPDKSGLPSDRFSAERTGGSVSTLTIQRTQQEDSAVYLCASSFRSNTEAFFGQGTRLTVV.

The rearrangement uses TRBV12-3 or TRBV12-4 and TRBJ1-6; no firm D call. The CDR3 spans 13 residues. With 1 base removed from V and 10 bases from J, the gap between germline ends came to 8 bases. The CDR3 DNA sequence: TGTGCCAGCAGTTTAGAATCTAACTCACCCCTCCACTTT. Translated: CASSLESNSPLHF.

This clone was observed once. The J gene is TRBJ1-1, the V gene TRBV30; 8 bases align to TRBD1. The CDR3 runs to 14 residues. J was trimmed by 10 bases and V by 5 bases; bases with no gene match: 15. Germline V gene data show CDR1 as GTSNPN and CDR2 as SVGIG (reference sequence). The CDR3 region is CAWGDSGGRRVAFF. The CDR3 DNA is TGTGCCTGGGGGGACTCAGGGGGCAGGAGGGTAGCTTTCTTT.

V is TRBV11-2 and J is TRBJ1-1; 12 bases are shared with TRBD1. The germline gives CDR1 SGHAT, CDR2 FQNNGV. This CDR3 is 14 amino acids long. The V gene end was trimmed by 10 bases and the J gene end by 10 bases; junction bases not matched to a gene: 13. The chain's CDR3 is CATGGGQGASRAFF. In DNA, the CDR3 is TGTGCCACCGGGGGGGGACAGGGGGCCTCTAGAGCTTTCTTT.

This clone was observed a single time. J is TRBJ1-2 and V is TRBV4-2, with D maybe TRBD1 (5 bases). The CDR3 totals 13 residues. The germline V and J ends were trimmed by 1 base and 6 bases, with 9 bases remaining between them. Germline V gives CDR1 LGHNA, CDR2 YNFKEQ. The CDR3 DNA reads as TGTGCCAGCAGCCAAGTTGGACAAGATGGCTACACCTTC. Translating gives CASSQVGQDGYTF.

V usage is TRBV7-9 and J usage is TRBJ1-2; 8 positions match TRBD1. Trimming took 4 bases from V and 0 from J; bases not matched to a gene: 7. CDR3 length equals 16 residues. Germline lookup yields CDR1 SEHNR and CDR2 FQNEAQ (reference sequence). The CDR3 nucleotides are TGTGCCAGCAGCTCACCGGGACAGGTAGCTAACTATGGCTACACCTTC. Its translation is CASSSPGQVANYGYTF.

The chain joins TRBV7-8 to TRBJ1-6; D ambiguous. Trimming pared 1 base from V and 8 bases from J, leaving 12 bases between. The germline CDR1 and CDR2 sequences are SGHVS and FQNEAQ. The CDR3 has 15 residues. CDR3 coding DNA: TGTGCCAGCAGCTTAGATGGAGGGTACGATTCACCCCTCCACTTT. It encodes CASSLDGGYDSPLHF.

This rearrangement joins TRBV3-1 (or the pseudogene TRBV3-2) to TRBJ1-2, with D hard to call. Germline values: CDR1 LGHDT, CDR2 YNNKEL (reference sequence). This CDR3 has 14 amino acids. V lost 8 bases to trimming and J lost 0 bases, with 13 bases between them. In nucleotides, the CDR3 is TGTGCCAGCCGCGATTCGGGAGCTAACTATGGCTACACCTTC. It translates to CASRDSGANYGYTF.